This entry is about one T cell receptor beta chain. Authors' analysis steps: Using reference gene primer amplification, nucleated cell counts were estimated. The repertoire was sequenced with immunoSEQ multiplex PCR; TCRdb's copy has only in-frame clones and lacks some. Clone size and the V and J calls come from that table; the DNA yielded D and trimming. The table lists tens of thousands of clones, around 86% of them singletons. These data originate in a study of blood T cell repertoires in COVID-19. The CDR3 runs 17 residues. Per germline, CDR1 SEHNR and CDR2 FQNEAQ (reference sequence). V was pared by 2 bases and J by 4 bases, with 8 bases of the junction left unmatched.

Sequencing was performed on peripheral blood. V usage is TRBV7-9 and J usage is TRBJ2-2; 9 bases agree with TRBD1. The source is a woman of 80 years or more with active or convalescent COVID-19. In DNA, the CDR3 is TGTGCCAGCAGCTTACCAAGGACAGGGGAAAGCACCGGGGAGCTGTTTTTT. This sequence encodes CASSLPRTGESTGELFF.